This T cell receptor beta chain emerged from a study of T cells after yellow fever vaccination. Study context: Where fractions had low cell numbers, libraries were prepared from them with the SMART-Seq v4 Ultra Low Input RNA kit.

Synthesis of TCR cDNA relied on 5'RACE template switching, which attached a universal primer site and UMIs. MiXCR was run by TCRdb on the 5' RACE reads, yielding one entry per CDR3 protein. This sample has about 220,000 distinct CDR3 sequences, with about 3% found just once. Study outcomes and limitations: A limited proportion of clonotypes was detected within both the CD4 and CD8 compartments. Most primary-vaccination clones recurred post-booster (roughly 96% CD4, 88% CD8).

This CDR3 region has 14 residues. V lost 8 bases and J lost 1; bases outside the gene matches: 7. Germline CDR1 is MNHNS and CDR2 is SASEGT. This clonotype appeared a few times. Its antigen is not identified. The sequence derives from a man in his late teens or twenties who received the YFV17D yellow fever vaccine. The sequences come from CD4+ T cells sorted from PBMCs, collected 10 days after the yellow fever booster vaccination. V is TRBV6-1 and J is TRBJ2-5, with 7 bases aligning to TRBD1. CDR3 sequence (DNA): TGTGCCAGCGGGTTGGGACAGATCCAAGAGACCCAGTACTTC. Translating it yields CASGLGQIQETQYF.